The table lists the clone carrying this T cell receptor beta chain with a few counts. The antigen is undetermined. This sample was taken from a study of Graves' ophthalmopathy and Graves' hyperthyroidism. Study-wide findings and caveats: Most expanded clonotypes in thyroid above 0.001 frequency also showed up in blood. Ophthalmopathy and stable hyperthyroidism were discriminated by a 13-signature model, with about 90% sensitivity and 81.08% specificity.

Amplification of the TCR beta CDR3 regions used RNA transcripts (as template). RT-PCR in the first round used HTBI primers; a second-round multiplex PCR followed. MiXCR was run by TCRdb on the multiplex PCR reads, yielding one entry per CDR3 protein. The data hold about 660,000 distinct CDR3 sequences, with about 41% observed a single time. Symptoms, serum thyroxine and TRAb, thyroid ultrasound, and orbital computed tomography formed the diagnostic basis. The source material was peripheral blood. The receptor's source is an adult man with Graves' ophthalmopathy.

CDR3 DNA: TGTGCCAGCAGCCAAGATTTGGGGCGGCCCCAGCATTTT. Translated: CASSQDLGRPQHF. V gene TRBV4-2 combines with J gene TRBJ1-5, with D tentatively TRBD1 (5 bases). From germline, CDR1 is LGHNA and CDR2 YNFKEQ. The CDR3 is 13 amino acids. The ends were cut back, 0 bases at V and 9 bases at J, with 9 bases in the middle.